The next 15 T cell receptor beta chains were all read from a single sample in a study of blood T cells in healthy people across ages. For the second PCR, which ran for roughly 7 to 11 cycles, a sample-barcoded 5' primer and a J-beta primer mix were used. TCRdb re-analysed the 5' RACE reads in MiXCR, keeping a single row per CDR3 protein. The sample contains approximately 800,000 distinct CDR3 sequences, around half of which appear only once. Sequencing used blood. These receptors originate from a man of 80 years or more in good health.

The rearrangement links TRBV5-1 to TRBJ2-1; no definite D call. The V end lost 2 bases, the J end lost 13 bases, and 13 bases lay between the germline ends. CDR3 length: 12 residues. Germline lookup yields CDR1 SGHRS and CDR2 YFSETQ. The CDR3 coding sequence is TGCGCCAGCAGCTTTTGGAGTAATCCCCAGTTCTTC. Its protein product is CASSFWSNPQFF.

The V call is TRBV5-1, the J call TRBJ1-1; D call uncertain. Trimming left V 7 bases short and J 1 base short, with 17 bases between. The CDR3 loop spans 15 amino acids. Germline loops: CDR1 SGHRS, CDR2 YFSETQ. For the CDR3, the DNA is TGCGCCAGCTGTGCCTTGGCCGATTCGAACACTGAAGCTTTCTTT. This gives the protein CASCALADSNTEAFF.

The chain joins TRBV5-1 to TRBJ2-1, with D perhaps TRBD1 (5 bases). The CDR3 has 15 amino acids. V was clipped by 3 bases and J by 5 bases, with 15 bases between them. Looked up from germline, CDR1 is SGHRS and CDR2 is YFSETQ. CDR3 sequence: CASSWGTSLDNEQFF. The CDR3 region has the DNA TGCGCCAGCAGCTGGGGCACCTCGCTCGACAATGAGCAGTTCTTC.

The gene calls are TRBV20-1 and TRBJ2-1, with 15 bases lining up with TRBD2. This CDR3 has 13 amino acids. Losses at the gene ends were 5 bases for V and 10 bases for J; bases not matched to a gene: 3. The germline CDR1 and CDR2 sequences are DFQATT and SNEGSKA (reference sequence). For the CDR3, the DNA is TGCAGTGCTGGACTAGCGGGAGGGAGCGAGCAGTTCTTC. This translates into CSAGLAGGSEQFF.

This clonotype was recorded a few times. This chain's CDR3 is CASSPRGVKQYF. DNA for the CDR3: TGTGCCAGCAGCCCCCGTGGGGTGAAGCAGTACTTC. This rearrangement joins TRBV9 to TRBJ2-7; D remains unclear. The CDR3 has 12 amino acids. Trimming took 4 bases from V and 8 from J, leaving 13 bases between them. CDR1 and CDR2 (germline): SGDLS, YYNGEE.

This clonotype occurred a few times. The V call is TRBV25-1, the J call TRBJ2-7; TRBD2 agrees at 11 bases. CDR3 size: 15 residues. The trim removed 2 bases at V and 7 bases at J, leaving 7 bases unmatched. Germline V CDR1 and CDR2: MGHDK, SYGVNS. The CDR3 loop reads CASSEPGLAVLEQYF. The CDR3 DNA follows: TGTGCCAGCAGTGAACCGGGACTAGCGGTTTTAGAGCAGTACTTC.

The rearrangement uses TRBV10-3 and TRBJ2-1; the D gene is possibly TRBD2 (6 bases). This CDR3 is 15 amino acids long. Germline V gene data show CDR1 as ENHRY and CDR2 as SYGVKD. Deletions cut 4 bases from V and 3 bases from J, with 13 bases between. CDR3 coding DNA: TGTGCCATCAGTGGAGGCGGAGGGTTCTACAATGAGCAGTTCTTC. Amino acids: CAISGGGGFYNEQFF.

Remarks on this clonotype: A much larger clone differs by one base, so this may be a read error. V and J are TRBV3-1 and TRBJ2-1; TRBD2 matches 7 bases. Germline trimming cut 0 bases from V and 8 bases from J; bases unmatched to any gene: 7. CDR1 and CDR2 (germline): LGHDT, YNNKEL (reference sequence). This CDR3 region has 15 residues. The DNA for the CDR3 is TGTGCCAGCAGCCAAGACCCTAGCGGATACGATGAGCAGTTCTTC. Its translation is CASSQDPSGYDEQFF.

The gene calls are TRBV5-1 and TRBJ2-7; the D gene could be TRBD1 or TRBD2 (5 bases each). The CDR3 extends over 12 amino acids. Germline assignment: CDR1 SGHRS and CDR2 YFSETQ. Trimming left V 7 bases short and J 4 bases short, with 12 bases between. CDR3 bases: TGCGCCAGCGGCCCGGGGCCGTACGAGCAGTACTTC. Translation: CASGPGPYEQYF.

This clonotype has at least ten counts. V usage is TRBV9 and J usage is TRBJ2-7, with D unresolved. The V end lost 4 bases, the J end lost 5 bases, and 16 bases lay between the germline ends. The CDR3 is made up of 14 amino acids. CDR1 SGDLS and CDR2 YYNGEE come from the germline V gene. Here the CDR3 reads CASSSPNNAHEQYF. Here the CDR3 DNA reads TGTGCCAGCAGCTCTCCCAACAACGCCCACGAGCAGTACTTC.

The rearrangement joins TRBV28 to TRBJ2-2; no firm D call. CDR1 is MDHEN, CDR2 SYDVKM, per germline. V dropped 3 bases and J dropped 6 bases, with 8 bases sitting between them. The CDR3 runs 13 residues. The CDR3, as DNA: TGTGCCAGCAGTTTGGGGATCGCCGGGGAGCTGTTTTTT. It specifies CASSLGIAGELFF.

This clonotype has just a few counts. The V gene is TRBV6-6, the J gene TRBJ1-5, with 7 bases fitting TRBD1. V shed 7 bases, J shed 2 bases, and the junction held 5 bases outside the gene matches. The germline CDR1 and CDR2 sequences are MNHNY and SVGAGI (reference sequence). The CDR3 has 14 amino acids. The CDR3 spells CASKLTGGNQPQHF. The CDR3 nucleotides are TGTGCCAGCAAACTAACAGGGGGCAATCAGCCCCAGCATTTT.

The gene calls are TRBV10-3 and TRBJ2-1, with no clear D. The CDR3 is made up of 16 amino acids. Germline values: CDR1 ENHRY, CDR2 SYGVKD. V lost 0 bases to trimming and J lost 8 bases, with 17 bases between them. The CDR3 here is CAISESKSIVVDEQFF. CDR3 in DNA: TGTGCCATCAGTGAGTCAAAATCAATTGTCGTCGATGAGCAGTTCTTC.

The V and J genes are TRBV7-2 and TRBJ2-7; TRBD1 or TRBD2 may be the D gene (5 bases each). This CDR3 has 15 amino acids. V was trimmed by 5 bases and J by 0 bases, leaving 14 bases between them. The germline CDR1 and CDR2 sequences are SGHTA and FQGNSA. This CDR3 is CASSPLEGSSYEQYF. CDR3 nucleotides: TGTGCCAGCAGCCCCTTAGAGGGGAGCTCCTACGAGCAGTACTTC.

This rearrangement joins TRBV20-1 to TRBJ2-1, with D uncertain. The germline V and J ends were trimmed by 0 bases and 5 bases, with 17 bases remaining between them. CDR1 and CDR2 (germline): DFQATT, SNEGSKA (reference sequence). There are 16 residues in the CDR3. In DNA form, the CDR3 reads TGCAGTGCTAGAGATCCACAAACCTATAGGGACAATGAGCAGTTCTTC. Translation: CSARDPQTYRDNEQFF.